This T cell receptor beta chain was identified in a study of T-cell memory formation after mild COVID-19. The CDR3 contains 14 residues. V was pared by 5 bases and J by 3 bases, with 8 bases between. The germline V gene has CDR1 MNHEY and CDR2 SMNVEV (reference sequence). TCR alpha and TCR beta cDNA libraries with sample barcodes and UMIs came from 5'RACE using constant-segment primers. From the 5' RACE reads, TCRdb called clonotypes with MiXCR, one entry per CDR3 protein. Of 350,000 to 500,000 distinct CDR3 sequences in the sample, 20% were seen once. The clonotype was recovered from an adult woman who had mild COVID-19 (a few samples of this study predate the infection). Cell type and time point are not known. The chain uses TRBV27 and TRBJ2-6; no clear D gene. Sequencing was done on a sample of PBMCs or a T cell subset sorted from them (not recorded which). The CDR3 protein is CASSALRGANVLTF. The CDR3 nucleotides read TGTGCCAGCAGTGCCTTACGTGGGGCCAACGTCCTGACTTTC.